The clone carrying this T cell receptor beta chain was detected a few times. Unique molecular identifiers were attached to individual cDNA molecules during library preparation. TCRdb called the RACE reads again in MiXCR, with one record for every CDR3 protein. Among approximately 69,000 distinct CDR3 sequences listed, about 9.3% were seen once. Regarding time point: patch test 2, 6 weeks after DPC sensitization. This sample's treatment: therapeutic diphenylcyclopropenone sensitization with weekly scalp DPC. The authors extracted total RNA from unfractionated whole blood. CDR1 SGDLS and CDR2 YYNGEE come from the germline V gene. V was cut by 0 bases and J by 2 bases, with 8 bases left in between. This CDR3 is built from 15 residues. The data derive from a study of human T cells and chemical hapten exposure. The overall study: Per-sample TCR yield variability stemmed mainly from small pooled library volume differences.

This rearrangement joins TRBV9 to TRBJ2-2; D is unclear. The clonotype originates from a woman aged 50 to 65 with alopecia areata. Some clones in this sample may be carry-over from other donors' samples. The sample in question was whole blood, obtained in connection with sensitization to the hapten diphenylcyclopropenone (DPC). The CDR3 reads CASSVAWGNTGELFF. DNA of the CDR3: TGTGCCAGCAGCGTAGCTTGGGGTAACACCGGGGAGCTGTTTTTT.